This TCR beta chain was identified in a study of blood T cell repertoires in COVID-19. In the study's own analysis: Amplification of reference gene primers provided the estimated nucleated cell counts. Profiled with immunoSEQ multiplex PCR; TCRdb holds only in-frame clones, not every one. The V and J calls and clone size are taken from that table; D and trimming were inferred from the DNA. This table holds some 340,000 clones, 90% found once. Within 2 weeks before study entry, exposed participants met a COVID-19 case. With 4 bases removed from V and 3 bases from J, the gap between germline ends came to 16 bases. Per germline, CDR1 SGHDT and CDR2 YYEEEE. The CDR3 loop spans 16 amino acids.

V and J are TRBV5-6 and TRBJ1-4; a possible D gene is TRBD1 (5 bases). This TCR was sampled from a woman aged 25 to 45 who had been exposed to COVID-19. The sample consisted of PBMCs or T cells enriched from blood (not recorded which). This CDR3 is CASSPDPGSSNEKLFF. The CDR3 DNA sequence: TGTGCCAGCAGCCCCGACCCAGGGTCATCTAATGAAAAACTGTTTTTT.